A selection of T cell receptor beta chains follows, all from one sample in a study of cytomegalovirus exposure and HLA in healthy donors. The method was immunoSEQ multiplex PCR; TCRdb's version includes in-frame clones alone and lacks a portion of them. The repertoire table contains approximately 180,000 clones. The sequenced sample was PBMCs. Receptor source: a man aged 30 to 39 in good health and CMV-seronegative. The CDR3 runs from the conserved cysteine through the conserved F or W. The order of the fields is D gene, V gene, J gene, CDR3 protein, CDR3 DNA. D genes are given only for firm matches.

-	TRBV7-9	TRBJ1-1	CASSLATGYTEAFF	TGTGCCAGCAGCTTGGCCACAGGGTACACTGAAGCTTTCTTT
-	TRBV6-5	TRBJ2-7	CASGSNRASSYEQYF	TGTGCCAGCGGATCGAACAGGGCTAGCTCCTACGAGCAGTACTTC
TRBD2	TRBV7-9	TRBJ2-3	CASSLDLAAGTDTQYF	TGTGCCAGCAGCTTAGATCTAGCGGCAGGCACAGATACGCAGTATTTT
-	TRBV28	TRBJ1-5	CASLVWGRDQPQHF	TGTGCCAGCCTAGTTTGGGGCCGAGATCAGCCCCAGCATTTT
-	TRBV19	TRBJ2-5	CASSWGRQETQYF	TGTGCCAGTAGTTGGGGGCGACAAGAGACCCAGTACTTC
TRBD2	TRBV5-4	TRBJ2-2	CASSLVRTSGVGELFF	TGTGCCAGCAGCTTGGTTCGGACTAGCGGGGTCGGGGAGCTGTTTTTT
TRBD2	TRBV28	TRBJ2-3	CASRSTSGKDTQYF	TGTGCCAGCAGGTCGACTAGCGGGAAAGATACGCAGTATTTT
-	TRBV15	TRBJ2-7	CATSRGQPSYEQYF	TGTGCCACCAGCAGAGGACAGCCCTCCTACGAGCAGTACTTC
-	TRBV2	TRBJ1-2	CALQLGADGYTF	TGTGCCCTACAGTTGGGGGCTGATGGCTACACCTTC
-	TRBV19	TRBJ1-3	CASSIDWGDSGNTIYF	TGTGCCAGTAGTATAGATTGGGGGGACTCTGGAAACACCATATATTTT
-	TRBV6-5	TRBJ1-2	CATQQGGGYTF	TGTGCCACGCAACAGGGCGGAGGCTACACCTTC
-	TRBV19	TRBJ2-7	CASRPGTSISYEQYF	TGTGCCAGTAGGCCCGGGACATCCATCTCCTACGAGCAGTACTTC
TRBD1	TRBV28	TRBJ1-1	CASSLTGLGAFF	TGTGCCAGCAGTTTGACAGGGTTAGGAGCTTTCTTT
TRBD1	TRBV19	TRBJ1-2	CASRTTGANYGYTF	TGTGCCAGTAGAACGACAGGGGCTAACTATGGCTACACCTTC
TRBD2	TRBV7-8	TRBJ2-3	CASSTTDRGETQYF	TGTGCCAGCAGCACCACTGATCGGGGGGAGACGCAGTATTTT
-	TRBV6-6	TRBJ1-3	CASSPGQTTGNTIYF	TGTGCCAGCAGCCCCGGACAGACCACTGGAAACACCATATATTTT
TRBD1	TRBV5-6	TRBJ1-1	CASTLTGTMNAEAFF	TGTGCCAGCACCCTGACAGGGACCATGAACGCTGAAGCTTTCTTT
TRBD1	TRBV4-1	TRBJ1-3	CASSQDTGGNSGNTIYF	TGCGCCAGCAGCCAAGATACAGGGGGCAACTCTGGAAACACCATATATTTT
TRBD1	TRBV19	TRBJ1-6	CASSRWTGSSYNSPLHF	TGTGCCAGTAGTAGATGGACAGGGAGCTCCTATAATTCACCCCTCCACTTT
TRBD1	TRBV5-4	TRBJ1-1	CASSLGQGVTEAFF	TGTGCCAGCAGCTTGGGGCAGGGGGTGACTGAAGCTTTCTTT
TRBD2	TRBV5-4	TRBJ2-5	CASSLVSGLQETQYF	TGTGCCAGCAGCTTGGTATCGGGACTACAAGAGACCCAGTACTTC
TRBD2	TRBV13	TRBJ2-5	CASRGTSGGEETQYF	TGTGCCAGCAGGGGGACTAGCGGGGGAGAAGAGACCCAGTACTTC